This T cell receptor beta chain emerged from a study of CD8 T cells in ankylosing spondylitis. This CDR3 region has 15 residues. V dropped 8 bases and J dropped 0 bases, with 17 bases sitting between them. From germline, CDR1 is LGHNA and CDR2 YNFKEQ. This clonotype appeared a few times. The antigen is unknown. From the 5' RACE reads, TCRdb called clonotypes with MiXCR, one entry per CDR3 protein. The sample records 220,000 or so distinct CDR3 sequences, about 17% being singletons. Broader study findings: Apparently characteristic of ankylosing spondylitis blood was a TCR beta motif (eight highly homologous variants).

This clonotype was obtained from a male donor with ankylosing spondylitis. The chain recombines TRBV4-2 with TRBJ2-7; D might be TRBD1 (6 bases). Sequenced material: blood, either unsorted or a sorted T cell fraction (not recorded which). CDR3 region: CASGKGYRDSYEQYF. Written as DNA, the CDR3 is TGTGCCAGCGGTAAGGGATACAGGGACTCCTACGAGCAGTACTTC.